This entry features one TCR beta chain sequence. Profiling relied on immunoSEQ multiplex PCR, and the TCRdb table lists in-frame clones only, not all of them. There are about 150,000 clones in the sample; around four fifths occur only once, and 7.3% lies in the top ten. Enrolled through a virtual design, the participants were between roughly 18 and 89 years of age and came from about two dozen US areas. The sample originates from a study of blood T cell repertoires in COVID-19. The overall study: The United States, Italy and Spain supplied acute and convalescent COVID-19 samples.

Germline assignment: CDR1 SGHTS and CDR2 YDEGEE. The V gene end was trimmed by 0 bases and the J gene end by 4 bases; junction bases not matched to a gene: 3. The CDR3 is made up of 15 amino acids. The TCR comes from a man in his forties or fifties who had recovered from COVID-19. The specimen was PBMCs or T cells enriched from blood (not recorded which). V is TRBV5-8 and J is TRBJ1-4, with 7 nucleotides matching TRBD1. This CDR3 reads CASSLEGQLNEKLFF. Here the CDR3 DNA reads TGTGCCAGCAGCTTGGAGGGACAGCTTAATGAAAAACTGTTTTTT.